The 30 T cell receptor beta chains below all came from one sample that was sequenced in a study of T cell responses to AZD1222 COVID-19 vaccine. Repertoires were generated with immunoSEQ multiplex PCR, while TCRdb's copy carries only in-frame clones and drops some. The sample gives approximately 200,000 clones, more than 85% of which show up once; roughly 3.5% is in the top ten. This specimen was peripheral blood, taken 28 days after the second AZD1222 dose. Every receptor here comes from an adult who received the AZD1222 COVID-19 vaccine.

The rearrangement uses TRBV30 and TRBJ2-6; no reliable D call. This CDR3 has 15 residues. CDR1 GTSNPN and CDR2 SVGIG come from the germline V gene (reference sequence). Trimming pared 0 bases from V and 1 base from J, leaving 7 bases between. The CDR3: CAWSVGTSGANVLTF. The DNA for the CDR3 is TGTGCCTGGAGTGTGGGTACTTCTGGGGCCAACGTCCTGACTTTC.

This clone was observed a handful of times. The chain links TRBV5-4 to TRBJ2-2; D is undetermined. Looked up from germline, CDR1 is SGHNT and CDR2 is YYREEE (reference sequence). The CDR3 sequence is 13 residues long. Trimming cost V 2 bases and J 6 bases, with 8 bases left between them. The chain's CDR3 is CASSLGGPGELFF. The CDR3 nucleotides are TGTGCCAGCAGCTTAGGCGGACCCGGGGAGCTGTTTTTT.

The chain couples TRBV18 to TRBJ2-7; a possible D gene is TRBD2 (7 bases). The V gene's germline CDR1 is KGHSH and CDR2 LQKENI. The ends were cut back, 3 bases at V and 3 bases at J, with 15 bases in the middle. This CDR3 spans 15 amino acids. The CDR3 DNA reads TGTGCCAGCTCACCGGGGACAAGCGGGATCTACGAGCAGTACTTC. Translation gives CASSPGTSGIYEQYF.

This chain connects TRBV2 to TRBJ1-1; no clear D gene. Germline CDR1 SNHLY, CDR2 FYNNEI. The CDR3 is 11 residues long. V lost 7 bases, J lost 8 bases, and 11 bases lay in between. The CDR3 DNA sequence: TGTGCCAGCAAACCAGTAGCAGAAGCTTTCTTT. Protein: CASKPVAEAFF.

The chain combines TRBV28 with TRBJ2-7; no clear D gene. V gave up 10 bases and J gave up 3 bases, with 16 bases separating them. CDR3 length: 13 amino acids. CDR1 and CDR2 from the germline V gene are MDHEN and SYDVKM. CDR3 loop: CAIFSRASYEQYF. The CDR3 DNA is TGTGCCATTTTCTCACGGGCCAGCTACGAGCAGTACTTC.

This sequence joins TRBV12-3 or TRBV12-4 and TRBJ2-3; D is undetermined. Trimming removed 6 bases from V and 6 bases from J, with 13 bases in between. The CDR3 covers 13 residues. CDR3 protein: CASRQQSIDTQYF. CDR3 sequence (DNA): TGTGCCAGCAGGCAGCAGAGTATCGATACGCAGTATTTT.

The J gene is TRBJ2-2, the V gene TRBV18; D may be TRBD1 or TRBD2 (6 bases each). With 2 bases removed from V and 0 bases from J, the gap between germline ends came to 10 bases. Looked up from germline, CDR1 is KGHSH and CDR2 is LQKENI. CDR3 length: 16 amino acids. CDR3 sequence: CASSPRGGTNTGELFF. The CDR3, as DNA: TGTGCCAGCTCACCAAGAGGGGGGACGAACACCGGGGAGCTGTTTTTT.

J is TRBJ2-3 and V is TRBV19; no clear D gene. Trimming took off 7 bases at V and 5 bases at J, with 13 bases between the two ends. Germline CDR1 and CDR2: LNHDA and SQIVND (reference sequence). The CDR3 contains 13 residues. Here the CDR3 reads CASISLKGDTQYF. CDR3 DNA: TGTGCCAGTATTTCCCTAAAGGGAGATACGCAGTATTTT.

The gene calls are TRBV28 and TRBJ2-7; perhaps TRBD2 as D (6 bases). With 10 bases removed from V and 0 bases from J, the gap between germline ends came to 13 bases. Per germline, CDR1 MDHEN and CDR2 SYDVKM. This CDR3 is built from 13 residues. The CDR3 DNA is TGTGCCACCAAACTAGCCGACTCCTACGAGCAGTACTTC. Protein: CATKLADSYEQYF.

This chain connects TRBV5-1 to TRBJ1-4, with a possible D match to TRBD1 (6 bases). The germline V and J ends were trimmed by 1 base and 7 bases, with 20 bases remaining between them. The CDR3 totals 17 residues. Looked up from germline, CDR1 is SGHRS and CDR2 is YFSETQ. CDR3 coding DNA: TGCGCCAGCAGCTTGTCACAGGGTGGGAGACGCGGTGAAAAACTGTTTTTT. The encoded protein is CASSLSQGGRRGEKLFF. The entire variable domain, with the rest obtained from reference TRBV5-1 and TRBJ1-4, is as follows: KAGVTQTPRYLIKTRGQQVTLSCSPISGHRSVSWYQQTPGQGLQFLFEYFSETQRNKGNFPGRFSGRQFSNSRSEMNVSTLELGDSALYLCASSLSQGGRRGEKLFFGSGTQLSVL.

The V gene is TRBV14, the J gene TRBJ2-1; 8 bases match TRBD2. The CDR3 is 16 amino acids. From germline, CDR1 is SGHDN and CDR2 FVKESK. After removal of 1 base from V and 3 bases from J, the junction contained 5 bases not matched to a gene. CDR3 region: CASSQGTSNSYNEQFF. In DNA form, the CDR3 reads TGTGCCAGCAGCCAAGGGACTAGCAATAGCTACAATGAGCAGTTCTTC.

This chain uses TRBV28 with TRBJ2-1; the match to TRBD1 covers 10 bases. The germline gives CDR1 MDHEN, CDR2 SYDVKM. The junction had 23 bases not matched to a gene; V was cut back by 5 bases and J by 1 base. This CDR3 spans 22 amino acids. CDR3 region: CASSLRQGATTSATISYNEQFF. In DNA, the CDR3 is TGTGCCAGCAGTCTACGACAGGGGGCAACCACTAGCGCCACCATATCCTACAATGAGCAGTTCTTC.

This clone was counted only a few times. This chain joins TRBV11-1 and TRBJ2-1; the match to TRBD1 covers 9 bases. Germline CDR1 and CDR2: SGHAT and FQDESV (reference sequence). This CDR3 is built from 15 residues. With V trimmed by 5 bases and J by 4 bases, 6 bases remained unmatched. The chain's CDR3 is CASSPWDREYNEQFF. The CDR3 DNA reads TGTGCCAGCAGCCCTTGGGACAGGGAGTACAATGAGCAGTTCTTC.

The rearrangement links TRBV18 to TRBJ2-7, with unresolved D. The length of the CDR3 is 14 residues. The germline CDR1 and CDR2 sequences are KGHSH and LQKENI. Trimming removed 4 bases at V and 2 bases at J, with 12 bases between. The DNA for the CDR3 is TGTGCCAGCTCACTCAGTCAGGTACCCTACGAGCAGTACTTC. Its protein product is CASSLSQVPYEQYF.

The V call is TRBV4-3, the J call TRBJ1-5, with D maybe TRBD1 (5 bases). This CDR3 has 14 amino acids. Trimming removed 0 bases from V and 7 bases from J, with 10 bases in between. Germline-derived CDR1 and CDR2 are LGHNA and YSLEER. This CDR3 is CASSQDRGGQPQHF. The CDR3 DNA is TGCGCCAGCAGCCAAGATAGGGGCGGACAGCCCCAGCATTTT.

The rearrangement uses TRBV19 and TRBJ2-7; D not resolved. The ends were cut back, 5 bases at V and 0 bases at J, with 11 bases in the middle. This CDR3 comprises 14 residues. CDR1 is LNHDA and CDR2 is SQIVND in the germline V gene (reference sequence). As DNA, the CDR3 is TGTGCCAGTAGTGGTGCTAGAGACTCCTACGAGCAGTACTTC. Translating it yields CASSGARDSYEQYF. Variable domain in full (rest from reference TRBV19 and TRBJ2-7): DGGITQSPKYLFRKEGQNVTLSCEQNLNHDAMYWYRQDPGQGLRLIYYSQIVNDFQKGDIAEGYSVSREKKESFPLTVTSAQKNPTAFYLCASSGARDSYEQYFGPGTRLTVT.

This clone was picked up one time. DNA of the CDR3: TGTGCCAGCAGCTCAACAGGGGGAGAGAACACTGAAGCTTTCTTT. Its protein is CASSSTGGENTEAFF. This chain uses TRBV7-3 with TRBJ1-1; 8 bases fit TRBD1. This CDR3 comprises 15 residues. Germline V gives CDR1 SGHTA, CDR2 FQGTGA. V lost 4 bases and J lost 1; bases outside the gene matches: 5.

The CDR3 region is CASGTIALGLAGGPRGDTQYF. The CDR3 DNA is TGTGCTAGTGGTACCATTGCCCTCGGACTAGCGGGAGGGCCAAGGGGAGATACGCAGTATTTT. This rearrangement joins TRBV12-5 to TRBJ2-3; 15 bases map to TRBD2. The CDR3 runs 21 residues. Trimming took 5 bases from V and 5 from J; bases not matched to a gene: 20. Germline V CDR1 and CDR2: LGHNT, FRNRAP.

This chain joins TRBV10-3 and TRBJ1-2; 7 bases map to TRBD1. Per germline, CDR1 ENHRY and CDR2 SYGVKD. The CDR3 has 14 residues. Trimming removed 0 bases from V and 2 bases from J; junction bases left unmatched: 0. The chain's CDR3 is CAISESQGNYGYTF. CDR3 coding DNA: TGTGCCATCAGTGAGTCACAGGGGAACTATGGCTACACCTTC.

The V gene is TRBV12-5, the J gene TRBJ2-3; TRBD1 matches 7 bases. Germline lookup yields CDR1 LGHNT and CDR2 FRNRAP. With V trimmed by 0 bases and J by 2 bases, 2 bases remained unmatched. The CDR3 spans 15 residues. CDR3 region: CASGLVGTDTDTQYF. CDR3 DNA sequence: TGTGCTAGTGGTTTGGTTGGGACAGACACAGATACGCAGTATTTT.

This clone was found once. This chain connects TRBV15 to TRBJ1-2; weak D call: TRBD1 (5 bases). This CDR3 comprises 16 residues. CDR1 and CDR2 from the germline V gene are LNHNV and YYDKDF (reference sequence). The V and J ends lost 5 bases and 0 bases respectively, with 16 bases between them. CDR3 sequence: CATSPLGALPNYGYTF. In DNA form, the CDR3 reads TGTGCCACCAGCCCCTTAGGGGCACTTCCTAACTATGGCTACACCTTC.

The chain is built from TRBV20-1 and TRBJ2-7; 7 bases fit TRBD1. The germline CDR1 and CDR2 sequences are DFQATT and SNEGSKA (reference sequence). The V gene end was trimmed by 5 bases and the J gene end by 4 bases; junction bases not matched to a gene: 2. CDR3 size: 11 residues. CDR3 region: CSAGTEYEQYF. The CDR3 DNA is TGCAGTGCTGGGACAGAGTACGAGCAGTACTTC.

The table lists this clone with a few counts. The chain links TRBV6-1 to TRBJ2-7, with D maybe TRBD1 (6 bases). V dropped 0 bases and J dropped 2 bases, with 17 bases sitting between them. Per the germline V gene, CDR1 is MNHNS and CDR2 is SASEGT. CDR3 size: 17 residues. The CDR3: CASSEALNRAGAYEQYF. For the CDR3, the DNA is TGTGCCAGCAGTGAAGCGTTGAATAGGGCAGGGGCCTACGAGCAGTACTTC.

The chain employs TRBV20-1 and TRBJ2-3; D perhaps matches TRBD2 (5 bases). This CDR3 is 11 amino acids long. Looked up from germline, CDR1 is DFQATT and CDR2 is SNEGSKA (reference sequence). V was trimmed by 5 bases and J by 3 bases, leaving 6 bases between them. The CDR3 DNA reads TGCAGTGCTGGAGGTACAGATACGCAGTATTTT. Translating it yields CSAGGTDTQYF.

This clone was picked up one time. The chain uses TRBV28 and TRBJ2-1; D gene uncertain. The CDR3 is 12 residues long. V was cut by 4 bases and J by 8 bases, with 9 bases left in between. CDR1 MDHEN and CDR2 SYDVKM come from the germline V gene. This CDR3 is CASSSRIDEQFF. The CDR3 DNA reads TGTGCCAGCAGTTCCAGAATCGATGAGCAGTTCTTC.

The chain combines TRBV7-2 with TRBJ2-1; D remains ambiguous. V shed 4 bases and J shed 6 bases, with 7 bases lying between them. Per the germline V gene, CDR1 is SGHTA and CDR2 is FQGNSA. The CDR3 length is 12 residues. The CDR3 loop is CASSSARNEQFF. DNA of the CDR3: TGTGCCAGCAGCTCGGCCCGCAATGAGCAGTTCTTC.

This clone was recorded once. The chain employs TRBV6-1 and TRBJ1-5; 9 nucleotides agree with TRBD1. The junction had 3 bases not matched to a gene; V was cut back by 3 bases and J by 6 bases. CDR3 size: 14 residues. Germline loops: CDR1 MNHNS, CDR2 SASEGT. The CDR3 is CASSDRQGGQPQHF. CDR3 bases: TGTGCCAGCAGTGACCGACAGGGGGGTCAGCCCCAGCATTTT.

This clone was recorded only once. This chain connects TRBV7-2 to TRBJ2-3; D is undetermined. The CDR3 loop spans 16 amino acids. Trimming left V 3 bases short and J 0 bases short, with 13 bases between. Germline assignment: CDR1 SGHTA and CDR2 FQGNSA. The CDR3 protein is CASSFVRPTSTDTQYF. CDR3 DNA sequence: TGTGCCAGCAGCTTCGTGCGGCCAACTAGCACAGATACGCAGTATTTT.

This clone was picked up a small number of times. The chain recombines TRBV27 with TRBJ1-1; D is ambiguous. The ends were cut back, 3 bases at V and 6 bases at J, with 14 bases in the middle. The CDR3 covers 14 residues. CDR1 MNHEY and CDR2 SMNVEV come from the germline V gene (reference sequence). The CDR3 coding sequence is TGTGCCAGCAGTTTGGGAGGTTCCATCCCTGAAGCTTTCTTT. This translates into CASSLGGSIPEAFF.

The J gene is TRBJ1-1, the V gene TRBV28; D is ambiguous. Trimming left V 5 bases short and J 1 base short, with 8 bases between. The CDR3 extends over 13 amino acids. Germline CDR1 is MDHEN and CDR2 is SYDVKM. CDR3 amino acids: CASSLPRNTEAFF. CDR3 sequence (DNA): TGTGCCAGCAGTCTTCCCAGGAACACTGAAGCTTTCTTT.